This T cell receptor (beta chain) was recorded in a study of blood T cell repertoires in COVID-19 (dated by TCRdb to 2020 to 2022). With regard to the full study: Samples from collaborators originated in the United States, Italy and Spain and spanned both the acute and convalescent phases of COVID-19. The prospective study material was composed of cDNA or gDNA derived from T cells, B-cell-depleted T cells, or PBMCs. Samples were obtained from the ongoing ImmuneRACE study (first 160 participants) and from over a thousand subjects provided by 6 global collaborators. Where available, HLA class I and class II types were taken from metadata supplied by the sample provider and were not determined by assay-based typing. The dataset comprised deeply sampled blood TCRbeta repertoires from subjects exposed to, actively infected with, or recovered from COVID-19. The repertoires were made available in a free public database intended to serve as a resource for research on the immune response to SARS-CoV-2. Sample metadata almost always included a de-identified subject ID, COVID-19 status, age in years and sex. Broad study findings and their caveats: Clinical and demographic metadata were provided uncurated, with the amount varying by source and participant.

TCRbeta CDR3 regions were amplified from genomic DNA using the immunoSEQ Assay, a bias-controlled multiplex PCR. The study's processing was this. The number of nucleated cells in each sample was estimated by amplification of reference gene primers within the assay. To quantify the absolute abundance of each unique TCRbeta CDR3 rearrangement, sequence reads were collapsed and filtered. Productive Simpson clonality was computed per sample as the square root of Simpson's diversity index over productive rearrangements. Held by TCRdb, this immuneACCESS table contains in-frame sequences only and omits some clones. Under half of the omission traces to an unresolved V gene where checked; the cause of the rest is unknown. V, J and clone size derive from that table, while D and trimming were established from the DNA sequence. The table for this sample lists 46,000 or so clones; approximately 89% of them were counted only once. Roughly 15% of the sample is held by the ten biggest clonotypes.

With regard to this clone: Which antigen it targets is not known. No clone much larger than this one lies a single base away; base qualities are absent.

Via the germline V gene (reference sequence), CDR1 is LGHDT and CDR2 YNNKEL. Its CDR3 holds 14 amino acids, cysteine through phenylalanine. Here the CDR3 DNA is all that survives: 42 bases in frame from base 1. Trimming at the junction amounts to 5 bases on V and 1 base on J, and the germline ends lie 9 bases apart. Each collaborating institution followed its own protocols to collect whole blood in K2EDTA tubes. For TCRbeta analysis, collaborators shipped samples as frozen whole blood, isolated PBMCs, or DNA extracted from either of those sample types. The chain links TRBV3-1 (or the pseudogene TRBV3-2) with TRBJ1-5, with the D gene uncertain. This TCR came from a man aged 60 to 75 with active or convalescent COVID-19. The sample taken for sequencing was peripheral blood. The CDR3 sequence is CASSNSGSNQPQHF. The nucleotide sequence reads TGTGCCAGCAGCAACAGTGGGAGCAATCAGCCCCAGCATTTT.